The next 27 T cell receptor beta chains were all read from a single sample in a study of tumor and adjacent non-tumor tissue in lung cancer. The library came from three nested PCR rounds adapted from ARM-PCR protocols. Using its own MiXCR run on the multiplex PCR reads, TCRdb lists one record per CDR3 protein. The data show approximately 120,000 distinct CDR3 sequences, 75% seen once. The template was RNA from unsorted bulk tissue. Source material: lung tumor tissue. These receptors came from a woman aged 55 to 70 with non-small cell lung cancer.

Comment on this clonotype: A much larger clone lies one base from this, so it may be a read error. The V and J genes are TRBV12-3 or TRBV12-4 and TRBJ1-6, with D hard to call. This CDR3 contains 13 residues. V was cut by 5 bases and J by 12 bases, with 14 bases left in between. The CDR3 protein is CASSEMGSLPLHF. CDR3 DNA sequence: TGTGCCAGCAGTGAAATGGGTTCTTTACCCCTCCACTTT.

Regarding this clonotype: Mismatch with germline at one junction end may stem from a read error. The chain links TRBV11-2 to TRBJ1-2; D perhaps matches TRBD1 (6 bases). Germline values: CDR1 SGHAT, CDR2 FQNNGV. The CDR3 loop spans 15 amino acids. CDR3 sequence: CTSSVVRDTPHGYTF. CDR3 in DNA: TGTACCAGCAGCGTAGTACGGGACACCCCGCATGGCTACACCTTC.

As to this clonotype: As the CDR3 is not closed by the conserved phenylalanine or tryptophan, this likely results from a read error. The chain links TRBV28 to TRBJ1-5; D may be TRBD1 (5 bases). CDR3 length: 17 amino acids. Trimming removed 1 base from V and 1 base from J, with 14 bases in between. From germline, CDR1 is MDHEN and CDR2 SYDVKM. The DNA for the CDR3 is TGTGCCAGCAGTTTATCACAGGACGGCTCAAGCAATCAGCCCCAGCATCTT. Translation: CASSLSQDGSSNQPQHL.

The chain joins TRBV11-2 to TRBJ2-1; 7 positions agree with TRBD2. The J segment lost 0 bases and the V segment lost 7 bases, leaving 6 bases of the junction unmatched. The CDR3 has 15 residues. CDR1 SGHAT and CDR2 FQNNGV come from the germline V gene. The CDR3 loop is CASNSQRGSYNEQFF. The CDR3 nucleotides are TGTGCCAGCAACTCACAGCGGGGCTCCTACAATGAGCAGTTCTTC.

This clonotype was counted many times. The chain links TRBV5-4 to TRBJ2-3; D gene ambiguous. Trimming cost V 0 bases and J 1 base, with 6 bases left between them. The germline V gene encodes CDR1 SGHNT and CDR2 YYREEE (reference sequence). The CDR3 totals 14 residues. The CDR3 sequence is CASSLEARTDTQYF. The CDR3 DNA follows: TGTGCCAGCAGCTTGGAGGCCCGCACAGATACGCAGTATTTT.

Remarks on this clonotype: A read error may produce the germline difference seen at one junction end. The chain links TRBV11-2 to TRBJ2-3; no clear D. CDR1 is SGHAT, CDR2 FQNNGV, per germline. This CDR3 comprises 15 residues. For the CDR3, the DNA is TGTGCCAGCAGTTTAGAGCTCCGAGGTGGGAATACGCAGTATTTT. Its translation is CASSLELRGGNTQYF.

Comment on this clonotype: At one boundary the junction diverges from the germline segment, which might be a read error. The chain has TRBV6-5 and TRBJ2-3; TRBD1 matches 10 bases. CDR3 length: 15 residues. Germline loops: CDR1 MNHEY, CDR2 SVGAGI. The DNA of the CDR3 is TGTGCCAACAGCCTCAGACAGGGGGCGGCGGATACGCAGTGTTTT. This translates into CANSLRQGAADTQCF.

To note about this clonotype: Relative to the germline gene, one junction end is altered; a read error may explain this. This rearrangement joins TRBV11-3 to TRBJ2-4; no reliable D call. Germline CDR1 SGHNT, CDR2 YENEEA. The CDR3 is 18 residues long. Written as DNA, the CDR3 is TGTGCCAGCAGCTTAGAAGGCCAGGCTATTACCCCCAAAAGCATTCAGTACTTC. This encodes CASSLEGQAITPKSIQYF.

With regard to this clonotype: Germline is not matched at one junction end, which may reflect a read error. The V and J genes are TRBV28 and TRBJ2-7; 8 bases are a match to TRBD1. In germline, CDR1 is MDHEN, CDR2 SYDVKM. This CDR3 has 14 residues. The chain's CDR3 is CAISIGQGSYGQYF. For the CDR3, the DNA is TGTGCCATCAGTATAGGACAGGGTTCCTACGGGCAGTACTTC.

Turning to this clonotype: One junction end does not reproduce the germline sequence, and a read error may be involved. The chain combines TRBV11-1 with TRBJ2-1; no reliable D call. There are 14 residues in the CDR3. From germline, CDR1 is SGHAT and CDR2 FQDESV (reference sequence). The CDR3 is CANSRASSYDEHFF. In DNA, the CDR3 is TGTGCCAACAGCCGGGCAAGCTCCTACGATGAGCACTTCTTC. The variable domain in full, with the rest retrieved from reference TRBV11-1 and TRBJ2-1, is EAEVAQSPRYKITEKSQAVAFWCDPISGHATLYWYRQILGQGPELLVQFQDESVVDDSQLPKDRFSAERLKGVDSTLKIQPAELGDSAMYLCANSRASSYDEHFFGPGTRLTVL.

Comments on this clonotype: A much larger clone differs by one base, so this may be a read error. This chain links TRBV4-3 with TRBJ1-2, with D perhaps matching TRBD1 (6 bases). In germline, CDR1 is LGHNA, CDR2 YSLEER. The CDR3 is 15 residues long. This CDR3 reads CSSSQDLLRGYGYTF. The DNA for the CDR3 is TGCTCCAGCAGCCAAGATTTGCTCAGGGGTTATGGCTACACCTTC.

J is TRBJ2-1 and V is TRBV5-1; D may be TRBD2 (6 bases). The V end lost 3 bases, the J end lost 6 bases, and 13 bases lay between the germline ends. The germline CDR1 and CDR2 sequences are SGHRS and YFSETQ. The CDR3 contains 14 residues. The CDR3 DNA sequence: TGCGCCAGCAGCTATCCGCGGGATCCCAATGAGCAGTTCTTC. Protein sequence: CASSYPRDPNEQFF. Filled out from reference TRBV5-1 and TRBJ2-1, the complete variable domain reads KAGVTQTPRYLIKTRGQQVTLSCSPISGHRSVSWYQQTPGQGLQFLFEYFSETQRNKGNFPGRFSGRQFSNSRSEMNVSTLELGDSALYLCASSYPRDPNEQFFGPGTRLTVL.

This clonotype was observed once. A junction end diverges from the germline sequence, so it may reflect a read error. The CDR3 loop is CVSNRDRNDRNIQYF. The CDR3 DNA follows: TGTGTCAGCAACCGCGACAGGAACGACAGAAACATTCAGTACTTC. The chain couples TRBV12-3 or TRBV12-4 to TRBJ2-4; tentatively, D is TRBD1 (6 bases). The CDR3 sequence is 15 residues long.

This clonotype showed up just a few times. A read error may explain this, as a much larger clone is one base away. The chain couples TRBV6-2 or TRBV6-3 to TRBJ1-1, with a tentative D call TRBD1 (6 bases). There are 19 residues in the CDR3. Germline V gene sequence: CDR1 MNHEY, CDR2 SVGEGT. In DNA form, the CDR3 reads TGTGCCAGGAGTTACTCCCCCGGACAGACCATTAAGATGAACACTGAAGCTTTCTTT. It translates to CARSYSPGQTIKMNTEAFF.

As concerns this clonotype: Without the conserved terminal phenylalanine or tryptophan, this CDR3 likely stems from a read error. The chain recombines TRBV28 with TRBJ1-2, with TRBD1 identical over 10 bases. CDR1 and CDR2 from the germline V gene are MDHEN and SYDVKM. J was trimmed by 8 bases and V by 6 bases; bases with no gene match: 9. The CDR3 sequence is 14 residues long. The CDR3 sequence is CASRGMTGGRGYTI. CDR3 DNA sequence: TGTGCCAGCAGGGGGATGACAGGGGGCCGGGGCTACACCATC.

This clonotype has at least ten counts. V usage is TRBV5-6 and J usage is TRBJ1-1, with D possibly matching TRBD1 (6 bases). V shed 0 bases and J shed 8 bases, with 8 bases lying between them. The CDR3 covers 12 residues. Germline assignment: CDR1 SGHDT and CDR2 YYEEEE. The CDR3 reads CASSLATGEAFF. The CDR3 coding sequence is TGTGCCAGCAGCTTGGCGACAGGAGAAGCTTTCTTT.

This clonotype was counted between two and nine times. The V gene is TRBV28, the J gene TRBJ1-5; D might be TRBD1 (6 bases). In germline, CDR1 is MDHEN, CDR2 SYDVKM. The V end lost 5 bases, the J end lost 0 bases, and 11 bases lay between the germline ends. The CDR3 spans 15 residues. CDR3 DNA: TGTGCCAGCAGTAGGGACATCCATAGCAATCAGCCCCAGCATTTT. This encodes CASSRDIHSNQPQHF.

A note on this clonotype: Mismatch with germline at one junction end may stem from a read error. The chain links TRBV24-1 to TRBJ2-2; weak D call: TRBD1 (6 bases). CDR1 KGHDR and CDR2 SFDVKD come from the germline V gene. This CDR3 contains 14 residues. The DNA of the CDR3 is TGTGCCCCTCGGGACACCAAGACACCGGGGAGCTGTTTGTTT. It translates to CAPRDTKTPGSCLF.

Turning to this clonotype: Germline and junction disagree at one end, which may indicate a read error. The genes are TRBV11-2 and TRBJ1-6; D gene uncertain. Per the germline V gene, CDR1 is SGHAT and CDR2 is FQNNGV. CDR3 length: 14 residues. The CDR3 protein is CASRLEASNLPLHF. Here the CDR3 DNA reads TGTGCCAGCAGGTTAGAAGCAAGTAATTTACCACTCCACTTT.

The gene calls are TRBV20-1 and TRBJ2-4; D unclear. V gave up 8 bases and J gave up 0 bases, with 11 bases separating them. The CDR3 consists of 13 residues. Germline CDR1 is DFQATT and CDR2 is SNEGSKA (reference sequence). CDR3 sequence: CSMTPGAKNIQYF. CDR3 coding DNA: TGCAGTATGACACCCGGAGCCAAAAACATTCAGTACTTC.

Worth noting for this clonotype: One end of the junction is discordant with germline, which a read error may explain. This chain uses TRBV20-1 with TRBJ2-7, with unresolved D. CDR1 and CDR2 (germline): DFQATT, SNEGSKA (reference sequence). The CDR3 runs 10 residues. Here the CDR3 reads CSAVGYEKYF. The CDR3 DNA is TGCAGTGCCGTTGGTTACGAGAAGTACTTC.

The gene calls are TRBV20-1 and TRBJ2-3, with D perhaps matching TRBD2 (6 bases). Germline V lookup: CDR1 DFQATT, CDR2 SNEGSKA (reference sequence). The CDR3 runs to 18 residues. The V and J ends lost 0 bases and 2 bases respectively, with 21 bases between them. CDR3 sequence reads: CSARDPGLLGGYTDTQYF. CDR3 nucleotides: TGCAGTGCTAGAGACCCCGGACTATTGGGGGGATACACAGATACGCAGTATTTT.

In this sample, this clonotype turned up a few times. Being one base from a much bigger clone, this may be a read error. The CDR3 does not close with the conserved phenylalanine or tryptophan, likely indicating a read error. V usage is TRBV6-1 and J usage is TRBJ1-1, with 9 bases identical to TRBD1. The CDR3 runs to 13 residues. Germline V CDR1 and CDR2: MNHNS, SASEGT. V gave up 7 bases and J gave up 3 bases; unmatched junction bases: 3. CDR3 DNA sequence: TGTGCCAGCACATGGACAGGGGACACTGAAGCTTTCATT. Its translation is CASTWTGDTEAFI.

The chain combines TRBV11-2 with TRBJ2-3, with D perhaps TRBD2 (6 bases). The CDR3 spans 15 residues. V lost 9 bases to trimming and J lost 3 bases, with 19 bases between them. The germline gives CDR1 SGHAT, CDR2 FQNNGV. In nucleotides, the CDR3 is TGTGCCAGTAGCGGCACCGGGACGGCTACAGATACGCAGTATTTT. Amino acid sequence: CASSGTGTATDTQYF.

The V call is TRBV11-2, the J call TRBJ2-3, with TRBD2 as a possible D gene (7 bases). Per the germline V gene, CDR1 is SGHAT and CDR2 is FQNNGV. The CDR3 spans 15 residues. The V and J ends lost 9 bases and 1 base respectively, with 17 bases between them. CDR3 sequence: CASMRGGAGTDTQYF. DNA of the CDR3: TGTGCCAGTATGAGGGGGGGGGCTGGCACAGATACGCAGTATTTT.

In regard to this clonotype: This may be a read error: a much more frequent sequence differs by one nucleotide. The chain is built from TRBV6-5 and TRBJ1-5; TRBD1 is a possible D gene (5 bases). CDR1 is MNHEY, CDR2 SVGAGI, per germline. This CDR3 has 14 residues. CDR3 bases: TGTGCCAGCAGCTATGACAGCTCCAATCCGCCCCAGCATTTT. Amino acid sequence: CASSYDSSNPPQHF.

Remarks on this clonotype: A single base separates this from a much larger clone, so it may be a read error. The chain uses TRBV28 and TRBJ2-5; 7 bases align to TRBD1. Per germline, CDR1 MDHEN and CDR2 SYDVKM. The CDR3 loop spans 14 amino acids. The J segment lost 4 bases and the V segment lost 6 bases, leaving 8 bases of the junction unmatched. As DNA, the CDR3 is TGTGCCAGCAGCTGGGGCAGGGGGTTAGAGACCCAGTACTTC. This translates into CASSWGRGLETQYF.